The clone carrying this T cell receptor beta chain showed up many times. Antigen unknown. These data originate in a study of breast tumors, draining lymph nodes, adjacent tissues. Samples came from axillary lymph nodes draining the breast cancer. TCRdb itself ran the multiplex PCR reads through MiXCR, one entry per CDR3 protein. The sample has 150,000 to 200,000 distinct CDR3 sequences; 30% to 35% are singletons. Study results and limitations: Luminal-like breast cancer showed significantly greater tumor-nontumor repertoire similarity than basal-like breast cancer did. Tumor repertoires ranked between lymph nodes and nontumor tissue in diversity, with V and J gene preferences. That most tumor T cells come from lymph nodes remained unproven. The data were judged consistent with most tumor T cells coming from lymph node and expanding in tumor.

What was sequenced was axillary lymph node tissue. The receptor's source is a female donor with breast cancer. Some clones in this sample may be carry-over from other donors' samples.

The CDR3, as DNA: TGTGCCAGCAGCGTAACGTCCCCGGAGCAGTTCTTC. Amino acid sequence: CASSVTSPEQFF. The genes are TRBV11-2 and TRBJ2-1; D remains ambiguous. This CDR3 comprises 12 residues. Germline V gives CDR1 SGHAT, CDR2 FQNNGV. V was clipped by 5 bases and J by 10 bases, with 12 bases between them.